This T cell receptor (beta chain) appears in the sequencing data of a study of blood T cells in healthy people across ages. A sample-barcoded 5' primer and a J-beta primer mix were used in a second PCR of roughly 6 to 11 cycles. TCRdb reprocessed the 5' RACE reads with MiXCR, giving one entry per CDR3 protein. The table shows roughly 700,000 distinct CDR3 sequences, with about 52% occurring only once. Germline V CDR1 and CDR2: LGHNA, YSLEER. Deletions cut 3 bases from V and 2 bases from J, with 9 bases between. This CDR3 has 14 residues. Each sample yielded at least 6 million isolated PBMCs. The TCR comes from a woman aged 55-75 years in good health. The sequenced sample consisted of blood. The rearrangement links TRBV4-3 to TRBJ2-3; tentative D call: TRBD2 (6 bases). The CDR3 nucleotides read TGCGCCAGCAGCCATCCGGGAGACACAGATACGCAGTATTTT. Its protein product is CASSHPGDTDTQYF.